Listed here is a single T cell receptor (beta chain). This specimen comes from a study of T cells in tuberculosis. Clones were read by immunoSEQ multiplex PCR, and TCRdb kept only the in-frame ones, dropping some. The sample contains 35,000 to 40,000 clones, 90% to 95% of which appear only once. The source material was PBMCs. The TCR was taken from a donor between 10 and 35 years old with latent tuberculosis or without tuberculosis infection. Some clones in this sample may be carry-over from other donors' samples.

CDR3 bases: TGTGCCAGCAGTGATACGAAGCGAGGCGGGTCTGATGGCTACACCTTC. Amino acid sequence: CASSDTKRGGSDGYTF. The V call is TRBV2, the J call TRBJ1-2; D gene uncertain. CDR3 length equals 16 residues. V lost 3 bases and J 6 bases, leaving 20 bases between the germline ends. Germline loops: CDR1 SNHLY, CDR2 FYNNEI.